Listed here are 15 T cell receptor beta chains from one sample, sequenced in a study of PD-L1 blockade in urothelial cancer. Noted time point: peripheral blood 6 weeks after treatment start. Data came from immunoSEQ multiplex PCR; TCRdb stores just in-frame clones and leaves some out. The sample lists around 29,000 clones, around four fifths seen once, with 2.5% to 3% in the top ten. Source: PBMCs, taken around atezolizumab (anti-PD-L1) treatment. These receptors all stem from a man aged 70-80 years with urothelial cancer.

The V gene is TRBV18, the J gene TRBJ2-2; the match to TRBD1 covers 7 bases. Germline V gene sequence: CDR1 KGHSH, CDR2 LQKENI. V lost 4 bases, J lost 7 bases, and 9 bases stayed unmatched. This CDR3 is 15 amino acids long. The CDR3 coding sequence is TGTGCCAGCTCACGCACAGGGGCCGGTGTCGGGGAGCTGTTTTTT. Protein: CASSRTGAGVGELFF.

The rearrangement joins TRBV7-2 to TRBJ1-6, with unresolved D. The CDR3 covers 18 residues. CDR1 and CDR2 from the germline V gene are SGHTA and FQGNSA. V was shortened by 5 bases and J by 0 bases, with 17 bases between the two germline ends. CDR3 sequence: CASSPHLEMSSYNSPLHF. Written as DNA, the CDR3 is TGTGCCAGCAGCCCCCACCTAGAGATGAGCTCCTATAATTCACCCCTCCACTTT. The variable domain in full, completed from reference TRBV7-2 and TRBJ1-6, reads GAGVSQSPSNKVTEKGKDVELRCDPISGHTALYWYRQSLGQGLEFLIYFQGNSAPDKSGLPSDRFSAERTGGSVSTLTIQRTQQEDSAVYLCASSPHLEMSSYNSPLHFGNGTRLTVT.

The CDR3 region has the DNA TGTGCCAGCAGCTTAGCGGCGGGAGGGCGGGGAGAGCAGTACTTC. Translating it yields CASSLAAGGRGEQYF. The chain links TRBV7-2 to TRBJ2-7; TRBD2 matches 9 bases. Germline trimming cut 0 bases from V and 7 bases from J; bases unmatched to any gene: 7. Per germline, CDR1 SGHTA and CDR2 FQGNSA. This CDR3 region has 15 residues.

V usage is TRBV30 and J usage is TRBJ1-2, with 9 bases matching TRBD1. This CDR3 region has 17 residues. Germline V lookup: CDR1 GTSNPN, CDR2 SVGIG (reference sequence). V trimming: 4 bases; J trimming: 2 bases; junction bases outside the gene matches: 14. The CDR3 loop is CAWKFQTGGRANYGYTF. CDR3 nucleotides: TGTGCCTGGAAATTCCAGACAGGGGGTCGAGCGAACTATGGCTACACCTTC.

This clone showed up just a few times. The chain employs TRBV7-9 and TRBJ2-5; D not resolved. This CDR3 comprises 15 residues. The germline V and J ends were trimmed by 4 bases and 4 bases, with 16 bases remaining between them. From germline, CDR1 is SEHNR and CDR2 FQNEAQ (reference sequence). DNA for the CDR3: TGTGCCAGCAGCTCCAACCTTAGAGAGTTAGAGACCCAGTACTTC. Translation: CASSSNLRELETQYF.

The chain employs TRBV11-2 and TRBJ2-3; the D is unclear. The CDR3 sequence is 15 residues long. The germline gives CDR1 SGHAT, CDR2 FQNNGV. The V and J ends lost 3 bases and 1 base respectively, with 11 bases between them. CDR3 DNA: TGTGCCAGCAGCTTTCGTACAGACGGCACAGATACGCAGTATTTT. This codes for CASSFRTDGTDTQYF.

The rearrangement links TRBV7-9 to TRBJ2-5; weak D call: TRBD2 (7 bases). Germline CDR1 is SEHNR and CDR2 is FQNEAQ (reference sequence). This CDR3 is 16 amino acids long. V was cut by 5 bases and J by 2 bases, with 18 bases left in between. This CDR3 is CASSLGVGGQQETQYF. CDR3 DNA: TGTGCCAGCAGCCTTGGGGTCGGGGGGCAGCAAGAGACCCAGTACTTC.

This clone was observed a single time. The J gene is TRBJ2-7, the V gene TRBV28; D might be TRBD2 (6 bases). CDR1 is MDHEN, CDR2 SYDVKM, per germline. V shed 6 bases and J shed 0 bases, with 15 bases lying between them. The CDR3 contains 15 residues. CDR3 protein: CASRGSGASSYEQYF. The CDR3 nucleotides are TGTGCCAGCAGAGGGTCGGGAGCTAGCTCCTACGAGCAGTACTTC.

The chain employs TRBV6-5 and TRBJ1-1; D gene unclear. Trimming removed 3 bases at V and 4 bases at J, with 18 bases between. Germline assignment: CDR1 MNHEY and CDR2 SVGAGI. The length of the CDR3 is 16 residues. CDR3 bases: TGTGCCAGCAGTTATAGCGAAGGTTGGCTGGGCACTGAAGCTTTCTTT. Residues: CASSYSEGWLGTEAFF.

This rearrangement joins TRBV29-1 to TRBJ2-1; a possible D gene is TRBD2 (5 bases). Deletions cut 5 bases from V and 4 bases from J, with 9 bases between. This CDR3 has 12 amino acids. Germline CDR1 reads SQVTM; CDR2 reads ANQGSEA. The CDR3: CSVRRVYNEQFF. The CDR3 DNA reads TGCAGCGTTCGGCGGGTTTACAATGAGCAGTTCTTC.

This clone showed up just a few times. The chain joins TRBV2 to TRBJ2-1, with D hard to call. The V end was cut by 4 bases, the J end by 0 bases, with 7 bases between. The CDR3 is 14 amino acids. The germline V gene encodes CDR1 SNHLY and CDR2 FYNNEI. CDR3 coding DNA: TGTGCCAGCAGTGTTACCAGCTCCTACAATGAGCAGTTCTTC. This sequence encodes CASSVTSSYNEQFF.

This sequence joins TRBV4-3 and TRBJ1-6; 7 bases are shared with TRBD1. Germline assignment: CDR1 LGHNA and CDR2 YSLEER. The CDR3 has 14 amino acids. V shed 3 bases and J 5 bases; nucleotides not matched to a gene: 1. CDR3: CASSHRGDNSPLHF. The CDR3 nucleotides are TGCGCCAGCAGCCACAGGGGGGATAATTCACCCCTCCACTTT.

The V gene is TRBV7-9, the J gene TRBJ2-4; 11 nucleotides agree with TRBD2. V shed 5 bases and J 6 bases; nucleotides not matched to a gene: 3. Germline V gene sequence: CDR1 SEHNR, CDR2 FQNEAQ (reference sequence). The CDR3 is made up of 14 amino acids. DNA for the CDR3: TGTGCCAGCAGCCTGGGACTAGCGGTAAACATTCAGTACTTC. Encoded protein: CASSLGLAVNIQYF.

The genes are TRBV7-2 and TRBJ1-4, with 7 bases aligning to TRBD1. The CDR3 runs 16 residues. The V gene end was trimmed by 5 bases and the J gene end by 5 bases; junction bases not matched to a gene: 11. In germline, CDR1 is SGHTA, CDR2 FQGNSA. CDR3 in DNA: TGTGCCAGCAGCATATACGGGGGACAGCCGAATGAAAAACTGTTTTTT. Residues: CASSIYGGQPNEKLFF.

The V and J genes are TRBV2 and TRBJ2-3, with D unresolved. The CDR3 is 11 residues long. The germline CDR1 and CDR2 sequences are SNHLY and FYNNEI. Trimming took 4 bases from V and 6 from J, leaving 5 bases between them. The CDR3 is CASSVVDTQYF. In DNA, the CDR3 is TGTGCCAGCAGTGTCGTGGATACGCAGTATTTT.